In its sample, the clone carrying this TCR beta chain was seen a few times. The antigen is undetermined. With a much larger clone just one base away, this may be a read error. This sample is part of a study of radiation and T cells in renal cell carcinoma. General study results and limits: Baseline intratumoral clonotype presence is unknown without pretreatment biopsies. From baseline, blood top tumor clonotypes peaked at 2 weeks post-radiation.

Some clones are missing from TCRdb's copy, which holds only in-frame ones; the method was immunoSEQ multiplex PCR. The sample carries tens of thousands of clones, 75% to 85% recorded once. The CDR3 is 13 residues long. With V trimmed by 6 bases and J by 5 bases, 5 bases remained unmatched. Germline values: CDR1 MNHNS, CDR2 SASEGT. Regarding time point: blood 2 weeks post-SBRT. Treatment noted: 15 Gy SBRT to primary tumor, nephrectomy 4 weeks later. After SBRT, blood was collected at 2 and 4 weeks, plus baseline. This TCR came from a woman aged 70-85 years with renal cell carcinoma. Material: blood, obtained from a patient whose treatment included radiotherapy and nephrectomy. V is TRBV6-1 and J is TRBJ1-1; 8 bases agree with TRBD1. This chain's CDR3 is CASSQTGETEAFF. The CDR3 coding sequence is TGTGCCAGCAGCCAGACAGGGGAGACTGAAGCTTTCTTT.